This entry lists 16 T cell receptor beta chains sequenced from one sample in a study of prognosis after radiotherapy for stage I lung cancer. The TCR beta CDR3 region was amplified from genomic DNA, with two rounds of multiplex PCR being used for the amplification. The first round of PCR was done with primers that matched each TRBV and TRBJ gene. A single record per CDR3 protein comes from TCRdb applying MiXCR to the multiplex PCR reads. The table shows about 19,000 distinct CDR3 sequences, with about 50% occurring only once. Sequenced material: PBMCs, taken before or after stereotactic body radiation therapy (not recorded which). These receptor sequences come from a donor over 45 with non-small cell lung cancer.

Comments on this clonotype: This likely traces to a read error, being one base from a far larger clone. V usage is TRBV6-6 and J usage is TRBJ2-5; 7 bases fit TRBD2. V lost 0 bases, J lost 4 bases, and 14 bases stayed unmatched. The length of the CDR3 is 18 residues. Germline V gives CDR1 MNHNY, CDR2 SVGAGI (reference sequence). CDR3 loop: CASSYSPHHLAVGETQYF. The CDR3 DNA is TGTGCCAGCAGTTACTCGCCACACCACCTAGCGGTGGGAGAGACCCAGTACTTC.

The CDR3 loop is CASSLDGGRVDGELFF. The CDR3 DNA reads TGTGCCAGCTCCTTGGACGGCGGGAGGGTGGACGGGGAGCTGTTTTTT. This chain uses TRBV11-3 with TRBJ2-2; TRBD2 matches 9 bases. J was trimmed by 7 bases and V by 8 bases; bases with no gene match: 14. This CDR3 contains 16 residues. Germline V gives CDR1 SGHNT, CDR2 YENEEA.

This clonotype has ten or more counts. V is TRBV19 and J is TRBJ1-2; tentative D call: TRBD1 (5 bases). Germline assignment: CDR1 LNHDA and CDR2 SQIVND (reference sequence). The CDR3 consists of 16 residues. V was clipped by 3 bases and J by 2 bases, with 16 bases between them. The CDR3 protein is CASSMTRWGPNYGYTF. The CDR3, as DNA: TGTGCCAGTAGTATGACGAGGTGGGGACCCAACTATGGCTACACCTTC.

The CDR3 loop reads CASSHGTGGFEQYF. CDR3 DNA: TGTGCCAGCAGCCACGGGACAGGGGGCTTCGAGCAGTACTTC. This chain connects TRBV11-2 to TRBJ2-7, with TRBD1 identical over 12 bases. The CDR3 has 14 amino acids. V gave up 5 bases and J gave up 6 bases; unmatched junction bases: 5. The germline CDR1 and CDR2 sequences are SGHAT and FQNNGV.

On this clonotype: One base separates it from a far larger clone, so it is likely a read error. The chain recombines TRBV6-2 or TRBV6-3 with TRBJ1-3; D unclear. Germline V CDR1 and CDR2: MNHEY, SVGEGT. The CDR3 has 15 residues. The DNA for the CDR3 is TGTGCCAGCAGTCTCCTTGCCATGTCTGGAAACACCACATATTTT. The encoded protein is CASSLLAMSGNTTYF.

Concerning this clonotype: One base separates it from a far larger clone, so it is likely a read error. The V gene is TRBV19, the J gene TRBJ2-1, with TRBD2 matching 8 bases. Looked up from germline, CDR1 is LNHDA and CDR2 is SQIVND (reference sequence). The CDR3 length is 14 residues. The chain's CDR3 is CAIKASGSYNGQFF. CDR3 DNA: TGTGCCATCAAGGCTAGCGGGTCCTACAATGGGCAGTTCTTC.

This rearrangement joins TRBV20-1 to TRBJ1-1, with D possibly being TRBD1 (6 bases). The V gene's germline CDR1 is DFQATT and CDR2 SNEGSKA (reference sequence). The CDR3 length is 17 residues. V was trimmed by 2 bases and J by 5 bases, leaving 24 bases between them. In nucleotides, the CDR3 is TGCAGTGCTAGACCCTCGGTACAGGGCGGGGAGTGGACTGAAGCTTTCTTT. Translated, it gives CSARPSVQGGEWTEAFF.

In its sample, this clonotype was seen many times. The chain carries TRBV7-9 and TRBJ2-7, with 7 bases lining up with TRBD2. There are 19 residues in the CDR3. The germline V gene encodes CDR1 SEHNR and CDR2 FQNEAQ (reference sequence). V lost 5 bases, J lost 0 bases, and 19 bases stayed unmatched. The CDR3 loop is CASSPIRAGLTWNSYEQYF. Here the CDR3 DNA reads TGTGCCAGCAGCCCCATCCGAGCGGGACTCACGTGGAACTCCTACGAGCAGTACTTC.

The chain joins TRBV27 to TRBJ2-7; no definite D call. Germline V CDR1 and CDR2: MNHEY, SMNVEV (reference sequence). Deletions cut 5 bases from V and 3 bases from J, with 14 bases between. CDR3 length: 14 residues. CDR3 DNA: TGTGCCAGCAGTCCAAGGACGACGTACTACGAGCAGTACTTC. As protein: CASSPRTTYYEQYF.

The genes are TRBV7-2 and TRBJ2-7; D unresolved. CDR1 is SGHTA and CDR2 is FQGNSA in the germline V gene. This CDR3 has 12 residues. Trimming cost V 5 bases and J 7 bases, with 12 bases left between them. The CDR3 bases are TGTGCCAGCAGCGCAAGTAGAAGGGAGCAGTACTTC. As protein: CASSASRREQYF.

This clonotype showed up many times. This chain links TRBV7-9 with TRBJ1-1; D not resolved. The CDR3 spans 12 residues. V lost 6 bases and J 2 bases, leaving 7 bases between the germline ends. In germline, CDR1 is SEHNR, CDR2 FQNEAQ (reference sequence). In DNA, the CDR3 is TGTGCCAGCAGACGTGGAAACACTGAAGCTTTCTTT. This encodes CASRRGNTEAFF.

The sample holds many counts of this clonotype. This rearrangement joins TRBV2 to TRBJ2-7; 12 bases are a match to TRBD2. Germline V gene sequence: CDR1 SNHLY, CDR2 FYNNEI. This CDR3 is 16 amino acids long. The V segment lost 7 bases and the J segment 3 bases; nucleotides outside the gene matches: 10. The CDR3, as DNA: TGTGCCAGCACTCAACCGCAACTAGCGGGAGGCTACGAGCAGTACTTC. Encoded protein: CASTQPQLAGGYEQYF.

The chain combines TRBV5-1 with TRBJ2-7; 7 bases agree with TRBD2. The CDR3 length is 13 residues. V shed 2 bases, J shed 4 bases, and the junction held 3 bases outside the gene matches. Germline CDR1 SGHRS, CDR2 YFSETQ. The CDR3 is CASSFGTTYEQYF. The CDR3 DNA follows: TGCGCCAGCAGCTTCGGGACTACATACGAGCAGTACTTC.

Many counts were recorded for this clonotype. This chain links TRBV10-2 with TRBJ1-6; the D gene is possibly TRBD1 (6 bases). The ends were cut back, 7 bases at V and 7 bases at J, with 11 bases in the middle. This CDR3 has 13 residues. CDR1 is WSHSY, CDR2 SAAADI, per germline. CDR3 loop: CASKGEENSPLHF. The CDR3 DNA reads TGCGCCAGCAAGGGGGAGGAAAATTCACCCCTCCACTTT.

Notes on this clonotype: This is likely an artifact of a read error, given a far larger clone one base away. This chain links TRBV6-8 with TRBJ2-7, with D maybe TRBD2 (5 bases). Germline assignment: CDR1 MNHGY and CDR2 SAAAGT. The CDR3 has 13 amino acids. The CDR3 DNA reads TGTGCCAGCTCCGGGATTCCTCCCTACGAGCATTACTTC. Its protein product is CASSGIPPYEHYF.

The V call is TRBV19, the J call TRBJ2-7; 9 nucleotides align to TRBD2. This CDR3 has 14 amino acids. Germline CDR1 is LNHDA and CDR2 is SQIVND (reference sequence). V gave up 6 bases and J gave up 6 bases; unmatched junction bases: 9. The CDR3 coding sequence is TGTGCCAGTAGCGGGACTAGCCGGCGCGGCGAGCAGTACTTC. Protein product: CASSGTSRRGEQYF. The whole variable domain, remainder taken from reference TRBV19 and TRBJ2-7, is DGGITQSPKYLFRKEGQNVTLSCEQNLNHDAMYWYRQDPGQGLRLIYYSQIVNDFQKGDIAEGYSVSREKKESFPLTVTSAQKNPTAFYLCASSGTSRRGEQYFGPGTRLTVT.